The 11 T cell receptor beta chains listed next were all sequenced from one sample in a study of human T cells and chemical hapten exposure. MiXCR, run by TCRdb on the RACE reads, gives a single entry per CDR3 protein. The sample lists under 110,000 distinct CDR3 sequences; around 10% were seen once. As to time point: pre-sensitization, week 0. As to treatment: therapeutic diphenylcyclopropenone sensitization with weekly scalp DPC. The material sequenced was whole blood, taken in connection with sensitization to the hapten diphenylcyclopropenone (DPC). These receptors originate from a woman aged 45-60 years with alopecia areata. Some clones in this sample may be carry-over from other donors' samples.

Ten or more counts support this clonotype. The chain joins TRBV29-1 to TRBJ1-1; 8 nucleotides match TRBD1. Trimming at V came to 6 bases and at J to 7 bases, leaving 4 bases not matched to a gene. This CDR3 is built from 11 residues. Germline CDR1 is SQVTM and CDR2 is ANQGSEA. The CDR3, as DNA: TGCAGCGTCGGGGACAGGTTTGAAGCTTTCTTT. It is translated as CSVGDRFEAFF.

This clonotype has more than one count but fewer than ten. This rearrangement joins TRBV12-2 to TRBJ2-1; the listed D gene, TRBD2, was not tested against the DNA. TRBV12-2 is a pseudogene locus. This CDR3 is 19 amino acids long. The CDR3 DNA follows: TGTGCAAGTCGCTGCCACTCCGGGACTAGCGGGAGCTCCTACAATGAGCAGTTCTTC. Residues: CASRCHSGTSGSSYNEQFF.

The chain is built from TRBV28 and TRBJ1-2; no reliable D call. V shed 5 bases and J shed 8 bases, with 12 bases lying between them. CDR3 length: 12 amino acids. Germline V lookup: CDR1 MDHEN, CDR2 SYDVKM. The DNA for the CDR3 is TGTGCCAGCAGTATCCCTGCCGGCGGCTACACCTTC. Protein: CASSIPAGGYTF.

This clonotype was seen a handful of times. The CDR3 region is CASSQGEGPYEQYF. The DNA for the CDR3 is TGCGCCAGCAGCCAAGGTGAAGGGCCCTACGAGCAGTACTTC. V gene TRBV4-3 combines with J gene TRBJ2-7; D remains ambiguous. Trimming left V 1 base short and J 2 bases short, with 9 bases between. The germline CDR1 and CDR2 sequences are LGHNA and YSLEER. The CDR3 runs 14 residues.

The V gene is TRBV28, the J gene TRBJ2-5; the D gene is possibly TRBD1 (6 bases). Germline V gives CDR1 MDHEN, CDR2 SYDVKM. With 2 bases removed from V and 3 bases from J, the gap between germline ends came to 13 bases. The CDR3 has 15 residues. In DNA, the CDR3 is TGTGCCAGCAGTTTAACGGGGCAGGGGAAAGAGACCCAGTACTTC. Encoded protein: CASSLTGQGKETQYF.

This rearrangement joins TRBV9 to TRBJ2-1; D not resolved. The CDR3 is 16 amino acids. V lost 2 bases to trimming and J lost 5 bases, with 17 bases between them. From germline, CDR1 is SGDLS and CDR2 YYNGEE. As DNA, the CDR3 is TGTGCCAGCAGCGTGTCCTTTTGGACCCGAGACAATGAGCAGTTCTTC. This codes for CASSVSFWTRDNEQFF.

There are a few counts of this clonotype. V is TRBV6-5 and J is TRBJ1-2, with 8 bases matching TRBD1. The germline V gene has CDR1 MNHEY and CDR2 SVGAGI. Trimming at V came to 8 bases and at J to 2 bases, leaving 13 bases not matched to a gene. This CDR3 is 16 amino acids long. The CDR3 spells CASCPGQVGGNYGYTF. CDR3 in DNA: TGTGCCAGCTGTCCGGGACAGGTTGGGGGAAACTATGGCTACACCTTC.

This clonotype occurred many times. This chain uses TRBV29-1 with TRBJ1-3; D gene unclear. The ends were cut back, 0 bases at V and 14 bases at J, with 11 bases in the middle. Germline V gene lookup returns CDR1 SQVTM and CDR2 ANQGSEA. The CDR3 consists of 11 residues. The CDR3 region is CSVEEAVGVYF. In DNA, the CDR3 is TGCAGCGTTGAAGAAGCTGTTGGTGTATATTTT.

This clonotype was recorded at least ten times. CDR3 in amino acids: CSARTGISDSPLHF. The CDR3 DNA reads as TGCAGTGCTAGGACAGGGATTAGTGACTCACCCCTCCACTTT. The gene calls are TRBV20-1 and TRBJ1-6; 7 nucleotides line up with TRBD1. The CDR3 runs 14 residues. Losses at the gene ends were 3 bases for V and 10 bases for J; bases not matched to a gene: 9. In germline, CDR1 is DFQATT, CDR2 SNEGSKA (reference sequence).

The genes are TRBV5-1 and TRBJ1-6; D remains unclear. CDR1 is SGHRS and CDR2 is YFSETQ in the germline V gene. V was clipped by 1 base and J by 13 bases, with 15 bases between them. The CDR3 consists of 14 residues. The CDR3 DNA sequence: TGCGCCAGCAGCTTGCGCGGCCAAGAGGGCCCCCTCCACTTT. Protein product: CASSLRGQEGPLHF.

The chain is built from TRBV29-1 and TRBJ2-5; no clear D. CDR1 is SQVTM, CDR2 ANQGSEA, per germline. The CDR3 extends over 14 amino acids. V was trimmed by 2 bases and J by 7 bases, leaving 17 bases between them. The CDR3 DNA follows: TGCAGCGTTGAAACGGCCAGGAGACCATTGACCCAGTACTTC. This codes for CSVETARRPLTQYF.